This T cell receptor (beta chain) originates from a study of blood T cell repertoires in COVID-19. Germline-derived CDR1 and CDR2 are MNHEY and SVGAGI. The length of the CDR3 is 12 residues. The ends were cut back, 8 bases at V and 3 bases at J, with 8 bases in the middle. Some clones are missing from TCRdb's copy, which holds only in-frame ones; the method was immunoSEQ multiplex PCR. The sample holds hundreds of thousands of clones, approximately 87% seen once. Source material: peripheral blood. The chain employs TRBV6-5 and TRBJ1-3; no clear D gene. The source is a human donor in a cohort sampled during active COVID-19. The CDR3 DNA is TGTGCCAGCGGCCTAGTTGGAAACACCATATATTTT. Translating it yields CASGLVGNTIYF.